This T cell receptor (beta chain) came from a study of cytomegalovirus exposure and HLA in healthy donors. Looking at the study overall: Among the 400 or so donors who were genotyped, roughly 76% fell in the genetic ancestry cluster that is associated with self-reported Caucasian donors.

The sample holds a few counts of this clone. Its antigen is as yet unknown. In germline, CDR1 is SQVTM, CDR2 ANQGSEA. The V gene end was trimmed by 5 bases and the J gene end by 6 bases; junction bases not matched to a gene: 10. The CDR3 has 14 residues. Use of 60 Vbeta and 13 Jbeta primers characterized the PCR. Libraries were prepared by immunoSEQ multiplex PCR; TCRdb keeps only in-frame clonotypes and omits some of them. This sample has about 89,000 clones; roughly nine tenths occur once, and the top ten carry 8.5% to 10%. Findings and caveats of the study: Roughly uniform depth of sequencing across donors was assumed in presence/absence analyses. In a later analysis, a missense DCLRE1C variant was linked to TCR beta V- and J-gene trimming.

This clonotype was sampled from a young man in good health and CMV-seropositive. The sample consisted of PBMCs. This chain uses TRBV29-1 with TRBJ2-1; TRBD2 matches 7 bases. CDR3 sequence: CSVKRLAEANEQFF. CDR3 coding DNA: TGCAGCGTTAAGCGGCTAGCGGAAGCCAATGAGCAGTTCTTC.